This T cell receptor (beta chain) is from a study of CD8+ T cells in alopecia areata. Patients with alopecia areata provided lesional scalp punch biopsies as well as peripheral blood. The researchers isolated CD4+ and CD8+ T cells from PBMCs by sorting. Germline lookup yields CDR1 SQVTM and CDR2 ANQGSEA. V gave up 4 bases and J gave up 4 bases, with 4 bases separating them. This CDR3 contains 11 residues. This clone was counted a single time. Its antigen is not identified. Study-wide results and limits: Normal skin contains resident alphabeta T cells, and these are also sequenced in scalp samples.

TCR sequencing used cDNA made by reverse transcription of extracted RNA. The data were produced by immunoSEQ multiplex PCR, yet TCRdb's version contains in-frame clones alone and is incomplete. The sample records some 170,000 clones, around 63% being singletons. The origin of this receptor is a human donor with alopecia areata. This chain links TRBV29-1 with TRBJ2-2, with D uncertain. The input for sequencing was CD4+ T cells sorted from blood, taken at week 0. The CDR3 spells CSVARTGELFF. The CDR3 DNA follows: TGCAGCGTTGCCCGCACCGGGGAGCTGTTTTTT.